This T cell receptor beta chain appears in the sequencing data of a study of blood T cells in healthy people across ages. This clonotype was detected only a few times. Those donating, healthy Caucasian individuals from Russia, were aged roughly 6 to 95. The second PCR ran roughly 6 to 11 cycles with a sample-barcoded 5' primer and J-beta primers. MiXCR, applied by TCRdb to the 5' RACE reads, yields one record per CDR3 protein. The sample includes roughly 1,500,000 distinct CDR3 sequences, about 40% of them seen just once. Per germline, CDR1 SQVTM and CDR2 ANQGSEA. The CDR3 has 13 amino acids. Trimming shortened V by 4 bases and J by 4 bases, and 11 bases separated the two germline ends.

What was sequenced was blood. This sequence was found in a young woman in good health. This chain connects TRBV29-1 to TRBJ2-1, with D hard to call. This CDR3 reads CSVGQVTYNEQFF. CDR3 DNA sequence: TGCAGCGTTGGGCAGGTTACTTACAATGAGCAGTTCTTC.